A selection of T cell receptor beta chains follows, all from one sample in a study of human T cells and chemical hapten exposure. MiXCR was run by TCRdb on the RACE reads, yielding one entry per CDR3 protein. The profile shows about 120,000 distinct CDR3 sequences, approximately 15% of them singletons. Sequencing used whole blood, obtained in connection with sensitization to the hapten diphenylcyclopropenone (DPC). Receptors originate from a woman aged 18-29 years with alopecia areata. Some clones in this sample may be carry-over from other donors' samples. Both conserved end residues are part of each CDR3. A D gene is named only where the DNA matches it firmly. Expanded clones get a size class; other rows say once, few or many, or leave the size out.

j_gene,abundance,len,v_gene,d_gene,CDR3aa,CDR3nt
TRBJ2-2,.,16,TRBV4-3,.,CASSPSSLIGDGELFF,TGCGCCAGCAGCCCGAGCAGTTTAATAGGCGACGGGGAGCTGTTTTTT
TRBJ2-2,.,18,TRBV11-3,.,CASSTSRDRMRDTGELFF,TGTGCCAGCAGCACATCGCGGGACAGAATGAGAGACACCGGGGAGCTGTTTTTT
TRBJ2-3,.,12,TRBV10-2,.,CASSGPEDTQYF,TGCGCCAGCAGTGGGCCGGAAGATACGCAGTATTTT
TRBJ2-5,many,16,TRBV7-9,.,CASSLTRALNEGTQYF,TGTGCCAGCAGCTTAACCCGGGCTCTTAACGAGGGGACCCAGTACTTC
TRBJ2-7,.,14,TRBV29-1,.,CSVEKTKGGYEQYF,TGCAGCGTTGAAAAGACGAAGGGCGGCTACGAGCAGTACTTC
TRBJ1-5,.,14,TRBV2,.,CASSRGVKNQPQHF,TGTGCCAGCAGCCGGGGAGTGAAAAATCAGCCCCAGCATTTT
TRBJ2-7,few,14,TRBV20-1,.,CSARPGTAPYEQYF,TGCAGTGCTAGACCCGGGACTGCCCCCTACGAGCAGTACTTC
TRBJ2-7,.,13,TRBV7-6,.,CASSPDPSYEQYF,TGTGCCAGCAGCCCCGACCCCTCCTACGAGCAGTACTTC
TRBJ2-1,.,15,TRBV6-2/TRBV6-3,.,CASSSAEDSVNEQFF,TGTGCCAGCAGTAGCGCCGAGGATTCGGTCAATGAGCAGTTCTTC
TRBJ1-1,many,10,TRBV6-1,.,CASSDYEAFF,TGTGCCAGCAGTGACTATGAAGCTTTCTTT
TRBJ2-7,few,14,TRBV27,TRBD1,CATPSRQGGYEQYF,TGTGCCACCCCGTCTAGACAGGGGGGGTACGAGCAGTACTTC
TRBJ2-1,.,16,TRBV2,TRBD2,CASSEPSGVPYNEQFF,TGTGCCAGCAGTGAACCTAGCGGGGTACCCTACAATGAGCAGTTCTTC
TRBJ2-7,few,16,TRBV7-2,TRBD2,CASSLQRGVARYEQYF,TGTGCCAGCAGCCTTCAGCGGGGGGTCGCTCGGTACGAGCAGTACTTC
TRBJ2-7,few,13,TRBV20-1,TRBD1,CSAPGTGVNEQYF,TGCAGTGCTCCCGGGACAGGGGTAAACGAGCAGTACTTC
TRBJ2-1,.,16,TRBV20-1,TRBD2,CSVRSGLAGQNNEQFF,TGCAGTGTTAGATCGGGACTAGCGGGTCAAAACAATGAGCAGTTCTTC
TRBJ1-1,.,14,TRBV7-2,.,CASSSRALNTEAFF,TGTGCCAGCAGCTCTAGGGCCCTGAACACTGAAGCTTTCTTT
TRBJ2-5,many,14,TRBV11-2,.,CASSRAGFQETQYF,TGTGCCAGCAGCCGGGCGGGGTTCCAAGAGACCCAGTACTTC
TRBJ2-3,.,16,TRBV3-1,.,CASSQVWGLRTDTQYF,TGTGCCAGCAGCCAAGTGTGGGGGCTACGCACAGATACGCAGTATTTT
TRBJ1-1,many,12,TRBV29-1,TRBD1,CSVRGGNTEAFF,TGCAGCGTAAGAGGGGGCAACACTGAAGCTTTCTTT
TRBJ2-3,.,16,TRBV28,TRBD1,CASRAWRTGDSDTQYF,TGTGCCAGCAGAGCCTGGAGGACAGGGGATTCAGATACGCAGTATTTT
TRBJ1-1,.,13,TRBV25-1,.,CASTRRDWTEAFF,TGTGCCAGCACCCGGAGGGATTGGACTGAAGCTTTCTTT
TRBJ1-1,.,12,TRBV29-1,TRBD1,CSVLTGYTEAFF,TGCAGCGTCCTGACAGGGTACACTGAAGCTTTCTTT
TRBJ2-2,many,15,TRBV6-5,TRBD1,CASTHRDRVDGELFF,TGTGCCAGCACCCACCGGGACAGGGTCGACGGGGAGCTGTTTTTT
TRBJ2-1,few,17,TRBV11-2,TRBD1,CASSLEGGTGGYWEQFF,TGTGCCAGCAGCTTAGAGGGCGGGACAGGGGGTTATTGGGAGCAGTTCTTC
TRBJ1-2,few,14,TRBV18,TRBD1,CASSPSQGAIGYTF,TGTGCCAGCTCACCTTCGCAGGGGGCGATCGGCTACACCTTC
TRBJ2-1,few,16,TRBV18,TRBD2,CASSPPVRGGGNEQFF,TGTGCCAGCTCACCACCGGTTCGGGGGGGAGGAAATGAGCAGTTCTTC
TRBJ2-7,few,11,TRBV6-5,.,CASSQGDEQYF,TGTGCCAGCAGTCAGGGCGACGAGCAGTACTTC
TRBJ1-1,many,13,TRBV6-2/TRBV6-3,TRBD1,CASSQGRGREAFF,TGTGCCAGCAGTCAGGGCAGGGGGCGTGAAGCTTTCTTT
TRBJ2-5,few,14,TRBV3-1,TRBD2,CASSRAGGRETQYF,TGTGCCAGCAGCCGCGCGGGGGGCCGAGAGACCCAGTACTTC
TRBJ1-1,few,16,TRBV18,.,CASSPPSVQVNTEAFF,TGTGCCAGCTCACCACCTTCGGTGCAGGTGAACACTGAAGCTTTCTTT